Listed below are T cell receptor beta chains from one sample, sequenced in a study of blood T cell repertoires in COVID-19. TCRdb's table, derived via immunoSEQ multiplex PCR, lists solely in-frame clones and lacks some. The table has around 250,000 clones, 80% to 90% seen once; the top ten hold less than 2.5%. The material sequenced was PBMCs or T cells enriched from blood (not recorded which). The receptor set was obtained from a woman aged 50 to 65 who had recovered from COVID-19. Both conserved end residues are part of each CDR3. Each record gives: CDR3 protein, CDR3 DNA, clone size, V gene, D gene, J gene. The D gene is left open where the match is weak. Part of the rows lack a size; the others show once, few, many or a class for expanded clones.

CASSLDTGRGSYTF,TGTGCCAGCAGCTTAGATACAGGGCGTGGGAGCTACACCTTC,few,TRBV11-1,-,TRBJ1-2
CASSLTGGSNQPQHF,TGTGCCAGCAGTTTAACAGGGGGAAGCAATCAGCCCCAGCATTTT,-,TRBV28,TRBD1,TRBJ1-5
CASSVGSGTGNTEAFF,TGTGCCAGCAGCGTAGGTTCCGGGACAGGGAACACTGAAGCTTTCTTT,-,TRBV9,TRBD1,TRBJ1-1
CASSETDSHNEQFF,TGTGCCAGCAGTGAAACGGACAGCCACAATGAGCAGTTCTTC,-,TRBV6-4,-,TRBJ2-1
CASTPQGIGANVLTF,TGTGCCAGCACACCCCAGGGGATTGGGGCCAACGTCCTGACTTTC,-,TRBV7-3,-,TRBJ2-6
CASSSPINASYNSPLHF,TGCGCCAGCAGCTCTCCTATAAACGCCTCCTATAATTCACCCCTCCACTTT,-,TRBV5-1,-,TRBJ1-6
CASSPGQGNEKLFF,TGCGCCAGCAGCCCGGGACAGGGGAATGAAAAACTGTTTTTT,-,TRBV5-1,TRBD1,TRBJ1-4
CASSPWTGGRSPLHF,TGTGCCAGCAGCCCATGGACAGGGGGCAGGTCACCCCTCCACTTT,-,TRBV7-2,TRBD1,TRBJ1-6
CATSAGQGLEEQYF,TGTGCCACCAGTGCGGGACAGGGGTTAGAAGAGCAGTACTTC,once,TRBV24-1,TRBD1,TRBJ2-7
CASSFLDRNTEAFF,TGTGCCAGCAGTTTCCTGGACAGGAACACTGAAGCTTTCTTT,-,TRBV28,-,TRBJ1-1
CASSLGGNNGNTIYF,TGTGCCAGCAGTTTGGGAGGGAACAATGGAAACACCATATATTTT,-,TRBV28,-,TRBJ1-3
CASSQEGTFRREKLFF,TGCGCCAGCAGCCAAGAAGGGACTTTTCGAAGGGAAAAACTGTTTTTT,-,TRBV4-1,-,TRBJ1-4
CASSRGLAGAQYF,TGTGCCAGCAGCCGGGGACTAGCGGGAGCCCAGTACTTC,-,TRBV12-3/TRBV12-4,TRBD2,TRBJ2-7
CASSFPGQGVGYGYTF,TGTGCCAGCAGTTTCCCGGGACAGGGAGTTGGGTATGGCTACACCTTC,-,TRBV28,TRBD1,TRBJ1-2
CASSPYRRQAGANVLTF,TGTGCCAGCAGTCCGTACAGAAGACAAGCTGGGGCCAACGTCCTGACTTTC,-,TRBV28,-,TRBJ2-6
CASSAQPGQGIRQFF,TGTGCCAGCAGCGCACAACCGGGACAGGGTATTAGGCAGTTCTTC,-,TRBV2,TRBD1,TRBJ2-1
CASSLTGGITGELFF,TGCGCCAGCAGCTTAACAGGGGGTATCACCGGGGAGCTGTTTTTT,-,TRBV5-1,TRBD1,TRBJ2-2
CASSFGGNTEAFF,TGTGCCAGCAGTTTCGGGGGGAACACTGAAGCTTTCTTT,-,TRBV12-3/TRBV12-4,-,TRBJ1-1
CASSSPRGGYTF,TGTGCCAGCAGTTCCCCCCGGGGTGGCTACACCTTC,once,TRBV28,-,TRBJ1-2
CASTQGLVGSYEQYF,TGTGCCAGCACCCAGGGGTTGGTGGGCTCCTACGAGCAGTACTTC,-,TRBV6-5,-,TRBJ2-7
CATSPTGINEKLFF,TGTGCCACCAGTCCGACAGGAATTAATGAAAAACTGTTTTTT,-,TRBV24-1,-,TRBJ1-4
CASGLAGNQPQHF,TGTGCTAGTGGTTTGGCAGGGAATCAGCCCCAGCATTTT,-,TRBV12-5,-,TRBJ1-5
CASSLDLGLATDTQYF,TGTGCCAGCAGCCTAGACTTGGGACTAGCGACAGATACGCAGTATTTT,-,TRBV4-2,TRBD2,TRBJ2-3